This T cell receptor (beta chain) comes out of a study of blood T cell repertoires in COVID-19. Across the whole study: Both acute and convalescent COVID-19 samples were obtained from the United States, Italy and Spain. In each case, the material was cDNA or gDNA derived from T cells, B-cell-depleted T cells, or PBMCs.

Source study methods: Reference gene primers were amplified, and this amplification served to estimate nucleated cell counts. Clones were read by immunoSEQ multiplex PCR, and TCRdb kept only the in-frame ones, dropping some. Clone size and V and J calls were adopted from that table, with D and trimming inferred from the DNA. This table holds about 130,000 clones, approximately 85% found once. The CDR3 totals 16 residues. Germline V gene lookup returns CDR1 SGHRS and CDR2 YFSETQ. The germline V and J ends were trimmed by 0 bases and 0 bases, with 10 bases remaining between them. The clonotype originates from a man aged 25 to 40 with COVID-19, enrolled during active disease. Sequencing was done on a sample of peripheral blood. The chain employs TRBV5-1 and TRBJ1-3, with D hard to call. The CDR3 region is CASSLGPGVSGNTIYF. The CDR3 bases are TGCGCCAGCAGCTTGGGTCCGGGTGTCTCTGGAAACACCATATATTTT.